This paragraph covers one T cell receptor (beta chain) sequence. The record originates from a study of blood T cell repertoires in COVID-19. Background on the study: Acute-phase and convalescent COVID-19 samples originated in the United States, Italy and Spain. PBMCs, B-cell-depleted T cells, or T cells were the source of the cDNA or gDNA that made up the material.

The CDR3 spans 12 residues. The V and J ends lost 7 bases and 5 bases, in that order; junction bases with no gene match: 1. The germline gives CDR1 MNHEY, CDR2 SVGAGI. Study processing details: Scientists estimated how many nucleated cells there were by amplifying reference gene primers. Data came from immunoSEQ multiplex PCR; TCRdb stores just in-frame clones and leaves some out. That table supplies the V and J calls and clone size; D and trimming were determined from the DNA. The repertoire includes 200,000 or so clones, roughly 88% of them detected once, and 3% to 4% sits in the top ten. The source material was peripheral blood. The source is a man aged 60 to 69 with acute or convalescent COVID-19. The chain is built from TRBV6-5 and TRBJ2-2; 7 bases align to TRBD2. For the CDR3, the DNA is TGTGCCAGCACCGGGGGGACCGGGGAGCTGTTTTTT. Amino acid sequence: CASTGGTGELFF.